Listed here are 23 T cell receptor beta chains from one sample, sequenced in a study of PD-1 blockade in classical Hodgkin lymphoma. Only in-frame clones appear in the TCRdb table, and some are missing; sequencing was by immunoSEQ multiplex PCR. The sample yields fewer than 35,000 clones, roughly 92% seen once. The time point is: cycle 4 day 1 (C4D1), after less than 7 weeks of nivolumab. Every single patient, without exception, relapsed after autologous stem cell transplantation, and brentuximab vedotin exposure varied. With magnetic negative selection, CD4+ T cells were purified from PBMCs that had been thawed. The sample in question was CD4+ T cells from blood, obtained before the fourth cycle of nivolumab. The receptors come from a human donor with classical Hodgkin lymphoma.

The chain joins TRBV5-1 to TRBJ2-3; 8 positions match TRBD1. The CDR3 is 15 amino acids. CDR1 SGHRS and CDR2 YFSETQ come from the germline V gene. J was trimmed by 5 bases and V by 0 bases; bases with no gene match: 5. The CDR3 is CASSLAGGDGDTQYF. The CDR3 DNA follows: TGCGCCAGCAGCTTGGCAGGGGGCGATGGAGATACGCAGTATTTT.

This sequence joins TRBV4-1 and TRBJ2-1, with TRBD2 matching over 10 bases. The CDR3 consists of 17 residues. Germline V lookup: CDR1 MGHRA, CDR2 YSYEKL. Trimming took 4 bases from V and 1 from J; bases not matched to a gene: 7. In DNA, the CDR3 is TGCGCCAGCAGCCTAGCGGGAGGATCCTCATCCTACAATGAGCAGTTCTTC. This translates into CASSLAGGSSSYNEQFF.

The rearrangement uses TRBV4-1 and TRBJ2-7; no clear D. Germline V gene data show CDR1 as MGHRA and CDR2 as YSYEKL. V was shortened by 0 bases and J by 1 base, with 10 bases between the two germline ends. This CDR3 contains 15 residues. DNA of the CDR3: TGCGCCAGCAGCCAAGATATACTACATTCCTACGAGCAGTACTTC. This codes for CASSQDILHSYEQYF.

In DNA, the CDR3 is TGTGCCACCTCCGAGGGACTACCCTACAATGAGCAGTTCTTC. Residues: CATSEGLPYNEQFF. V is TRBV6-1 and J is TRBJ2-1, with 7 bases matching TRBD2. The CDR3 consists of 14 residues. Germline trimming cut 10 bases from V and 2 bases from J; bases unmatched to any gene: 8. Germline lookup yields CDR1 MNHNS and CDR2 SASEGT.

This chain joins TRBV4-2 and TRBJ1-5, with D perhaps TRBD1 (6 bases). CDR1 and CDR2 from the germline V gene are LGHNA and YNFKEQ. The CDR3 is 15 amino acids. V lost 1 base, J lost 3 bases, and 10 bases lay in between. As DNA, the CDR3 is TGTGCCAGCAGCCAAGCGGGGGGGGCCAATCAGCCCCAGCATTTT. Residues: CASSQAGGANQPQHF.

CDR3 sequence: CAWSGYSSSGNTIYF. CDR3 nucleotides: TGTGCCTGGAGTGGATACAGTAGCTCTGGAAACACCATATATTTT. V is TRBV30 and J is TRBJ1-3; D unclear. Germline V CDR1 and CDR2: GTSNPN, SVGIG (reference sequence). The CDR3 loop spans 15 amino acids. V gave up 1 base and J gave up 0 bases, with 10 bases separating them.

The CDR3 sequence is CASSRSGTGGYNEQFF. CDR3 bases: TGCGCCAGCAGCCGGTCCGGGACAGGGGGCTACAATGAGCAGTTCTTC. The chain employs TRBV4-1 and TRBJ2-1, with 11 bases aligning to TRBD1. Trimming at V came to 4 bases and at J to 3 bases, leaving 5 bases not matched to a gene. The CDR3 runs to 16 residues. Per germline, CDR1 MGHRA and CDR2 YSYEKL.

The V gene is TRBV27, the J gene TRBJ2-7; the match to TRBD1 covers 7 bases. CDR1 is MNHEY, CDR2 SMNVEV, per germline (reference sequence). The trim removed 0 bases at V and 4 bases at J, leaving 15 bases unmatched. The CDR3 consists of 18 residues. The CDR3 reads CASSLSSPDRVRGYEQYF. The CDR3 nucleotides read TGTGCCAGCAGTTTATCTTCTCCCGACAGGGTAAGAGGGTACGAGCAGTACTTC.

The chain employs TRBV30 and TRBJ2-7; TRBD1 might be the D (5 bases). Trimming removed 4 bases at V and 2 bases at J, with 9 bases between. The CDR3 is 12 amino acids. Germline CDR1 reads GTSNPN; CDR2 reads SVGIG (reference sequence). CDR3 coding DNA: TGTGCCTGGAAGGGGTTCCCCTACGAGCAGTACTTC. Its translation: CAWKGFPYEQYF.

The rearrangement uses TRBV19 and TRBJ2-1; D is perhaps TRBD2 (5 bases). V lost 4 bases, J lost 0 bases, and 7 bases lay in between. This CDR3 comprises 14 residues. The germline CDR1 and CDR2 sequences are LNHDA and SQIVND (reference sequence). The chain's CDR3 is CASSRAASYNEQFF. The CDR3 DNA sequence: TGTGCCAGTAGTAGAGCGGCCTCCTACAATGAGCAGTTCTTC.

This chain connects TRBV14 to TRBJ2-3; D call uncertain. CDR3 length: 14 residues. Germline CDR1 reads SGHDN; CDR2 reads FVKESK. V was cut by 3 bases and J by 5 bases, with 12 bases left in between. This CDR3 reads CASSHRTIQDTQYF. CDR3 nucleotide sequence: TGTGCCAGCAGCCATCGAACTATACAAGATACGCAGTATTTT.

The chain links TRBV28 to TRBJ2-2; 15 bases are shared with TRBD2. V was pared by 6 bases and J by 4 bases, with 12 bases of the junction left unmatched. Germline values: CDR1 MDHEN, CDR2 SYDVKM. This CDR3 has 19 amino acids. This CDR3 reads CASSALGLAGGGSTGELFF. CDR3 nucleotide sequence: TGTGCCAGCAGCGCCCTGGGACTAGCGGGAGGAGGGTCCACCGGGGAGCTGTTTTTT.

This clone was detected once. The rearrangement joins TRBV29-1 to TRBJ1-2, with 9 bases fitting TRBD1. This CDR3 is 13 amino acids long. The V segment lost 3 bases and the J segment 6 bases; nucleotides outside the gene matches: 5. Germline V gives CDR1 SQVTM, CDR2 ANQGSEA. CDR3 protein: CSVDPTGGDGYTF. As DNA, the CDR3 is TGCAGCGTTGACCCCACAGGGGGCGATGGCTACACCTTC.

V gene TRBV19 combines with J gene TRBJ1-5, with 9 bases fitting TRBD1. The germline V gene encodes CDR1 LNHDA and CDR2 SQIVND (reference sequence). Trimming took 5 bases from V and 8 from J; bases not matched to a gene: 7. This CDR3 is 14 amino acids long. CDR3 region: CASSRTGAPEPQHF. In DNA, the CDR3 is TGTGCCAGTAGTCGGACAGGGGCGCCGGAGCCCCAGCATTTT.

This chain joins TRBV29-1 and TRBJ2-1; D not certain. The CDR3 has 14 amino acids. The V gene's germline CDR1 is SQVTM and CDR2 ANQGSEA. Trimming cost V 1 base and J 4 bases, with 11 bases left between them. The CDR3 DNA is TGCAGCGTTGAAGTTGGGTCATTGTACAATGAGCAGTTCTTC. Its protein is CSVEVGSLYNEQFF.

This clone was seen a few times. The chain joins TRBV5-1 to TRBJ1-1, with TRBD1 matching 7 bases. CDR3 length equals 13 residues. Per the germline V gene, CDR1 is SGHRS and CDR2 is YFSETQ. V gave up 4 bases and J gave up 4 bases; unmatched junction bases: 4. The CDR3 region has the DNA TGCGCCAGCAGCGACAGGGCAGGCACTGAAGCTTTCTTT. It translates to CASSDRAGTEAFF.

The gene calls are TRBV10-2 and TRBJ2-7; D uncertain. Looked up from germline, CDR1 is WSHSY and CDR2 is SAAADI. The CDR3 extends over 13 amino acids. Trimming pared 4 bases from V and 4 bases from J, leaving 11 bases between. The CDR3 is CASSAGVGYEQYF. Here the CDR3 DNA reads TGCGCCAGCAGTGCAGGTGTCGGGTACGAGCAGTACTTC.

The CDR3: CASGDSYGYTF. CDR3 nucleotide sequence: TGTGCCAGCGGGGATTCTTATGGCTACACCTTC. The V and J genes are TRBV25-1 and TRBJ1-2; D not resolved. V was cut by 8 bases and J by 5 bases, with 9 bases left in between. Per germline, CDR1 MGHDK and CDR2 SYGVNS. CDR3 size: 11 residues.

CDR3 loop: CASSLETSGRYAPQYF. CDR3 nucleotides: TGCGCCAGCAGCTTGGAAACTAGCGGGAGATACGCCCCGCAGTATTTT. The V and J genes are TRBV5-1 and TRBJ2-3, with 11 bases matching TRBD2. Germline CDR1 is SGHRS and CDR2 is YFSETQ. This CDR3 comprises 16 residues. The junction had 10 bases not matched to a gene; V was cut back by 0 bases and J by 10 bases.

This clone showed up just a few times. The rearrangement uses TRBV29-1 and TRBJ1-2, with D maybe TRBD1 (6 bases). Trimming stripped 7 bases from V and 7 bases from J, with 19 bases between. The CDR3 totals 13 residues. From germline, CDR1 is SQVTM and CDR2 ANQGSEA. DNA for the CDR3: TGCAGCGGGGTCGTTGGCGGGGGCGGTGGCTACACCTTC. It specifies CSGVVGGGGGYTF. Full variable domain (rest looked up from reference TRBV29-1 and TRBJ1-2): SAVISQKPSRDICQRGTSLTIQCQVDSQVTMMFWYRQQPGQSLTLIATANQGSEATYESGFVIDKFPISRPNLTFSTLTVSNMSPEDSSIYLCSGVVGGGGGYTFGSGTRLTVV.

J is TRBJ1-1 and V is TRBV5-1; 9 bases align to TRBD1. The V gene end was trimmed by 0 bases and the J gene end by 7 bases; junction bases not matched to a gene: 1. The CDR3 runs to 13 residues. Per the germline V gene, CDR1 is SGHRS and CDR2 is YFSETQ. CDR3 DNA sequence: TGCGCCAGCAGCTTGGGGGGACAGGGTGAAGCTTTCTTT. This sequence encodes CASSLGGQGEAFF.

The chain employs TRBV6-6 and TRBJ1-3; D call uncertain. This CDR3 spans 14 amino acids. Germline CDR1 and CDR2: MNHNY and SVGAGI (reference sequence). V was shortened by 5 bases and J by 0 bases, with 8 bases between the two germline ends. CDR3 in DNA: TGTGCCAGCAGTCCCTCGGCCTCTGGAAACACCATATATTTT. Its protein product is CASSPSASGNTIYF.

V usage is TRBV18 and J usage is TRBJ2-3; D gene unclear. Germline V CDR1 and CDR2: KGHSH, LQKENI. Trimming removed 3 bases from V and 10 bases from J, with 17 bases in between. This CDR3 is 14 amino acids long. As DNA, the CDR3 is TGTGCCAGCTCACCTCTGGACGGAGTTGAGGCGCAGTATTTT. Translation: CASSPLDGVEAQYF.